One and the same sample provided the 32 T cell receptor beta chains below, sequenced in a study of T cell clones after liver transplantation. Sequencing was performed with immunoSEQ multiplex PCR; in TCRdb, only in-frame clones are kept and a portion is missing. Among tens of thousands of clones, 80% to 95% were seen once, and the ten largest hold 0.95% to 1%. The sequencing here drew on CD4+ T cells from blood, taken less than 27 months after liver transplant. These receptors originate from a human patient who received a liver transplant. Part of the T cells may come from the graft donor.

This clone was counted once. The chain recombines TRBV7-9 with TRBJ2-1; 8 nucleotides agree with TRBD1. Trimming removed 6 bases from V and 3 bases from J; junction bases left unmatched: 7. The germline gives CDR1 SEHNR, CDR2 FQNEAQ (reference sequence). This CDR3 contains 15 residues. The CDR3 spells CASSQGRGLYNEQFF. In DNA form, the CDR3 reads TGTGCCAGCAGTCAAGGCAGGGGGCTCTACAATGAGCAGTTCTTC.

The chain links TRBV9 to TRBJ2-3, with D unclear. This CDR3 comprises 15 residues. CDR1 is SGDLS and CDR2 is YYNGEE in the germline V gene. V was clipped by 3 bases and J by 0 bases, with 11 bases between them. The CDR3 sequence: CASSGQTSSTDTQYF. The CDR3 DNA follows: TGTGCCAGCAGCGGGCAGACGAGTAGCACAGATACGCAGTATTTT.

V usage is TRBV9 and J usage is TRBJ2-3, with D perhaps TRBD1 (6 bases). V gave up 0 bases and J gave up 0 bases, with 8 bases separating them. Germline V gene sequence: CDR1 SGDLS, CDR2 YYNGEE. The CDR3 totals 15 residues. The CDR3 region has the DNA TGTGCCAGCAGCGTAGGGGGGCTTAGCACAGATACGCAGTATTTT. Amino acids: CASSVGGLSTDTQYF.

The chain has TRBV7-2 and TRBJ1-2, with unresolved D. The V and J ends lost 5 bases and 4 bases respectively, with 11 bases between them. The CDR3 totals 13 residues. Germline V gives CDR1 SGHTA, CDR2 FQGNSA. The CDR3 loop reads CASSRGSSYGYTF. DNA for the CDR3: TGTGCCAGCAGCCGCGGGTCCAGCTATGGCTACACCTTC.

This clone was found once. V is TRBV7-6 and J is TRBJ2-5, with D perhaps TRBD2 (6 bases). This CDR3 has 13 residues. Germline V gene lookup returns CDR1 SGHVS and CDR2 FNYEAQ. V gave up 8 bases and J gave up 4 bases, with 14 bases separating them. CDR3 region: CASRGGVGETQYF. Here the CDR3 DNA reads TGTGCCAGCCGAGGAGGGGTCGGAGAGACCCAGTACTTC.

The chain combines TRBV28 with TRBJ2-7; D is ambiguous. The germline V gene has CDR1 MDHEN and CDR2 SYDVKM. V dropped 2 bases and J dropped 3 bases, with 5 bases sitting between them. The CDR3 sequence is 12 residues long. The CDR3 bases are TGTGCCAGCAGTTTAAAGCGCTACGAGCAGTACTTC. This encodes CASSLKRYEQYF.

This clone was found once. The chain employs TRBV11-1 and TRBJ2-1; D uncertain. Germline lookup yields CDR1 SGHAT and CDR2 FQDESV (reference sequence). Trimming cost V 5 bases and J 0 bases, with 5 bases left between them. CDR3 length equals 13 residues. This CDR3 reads CASSPSSYNEQFF. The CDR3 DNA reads TGTGCCAGCAGCCCCAGCTCCTACAATGAGCAGTTCTTC.

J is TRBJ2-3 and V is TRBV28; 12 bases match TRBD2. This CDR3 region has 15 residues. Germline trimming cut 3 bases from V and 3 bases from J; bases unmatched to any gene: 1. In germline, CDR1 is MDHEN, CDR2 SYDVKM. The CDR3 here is CASSFGTSGTDTQYF. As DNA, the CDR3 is TGTGCCAGCAGTTTTGGGACTAGCGGGACAGATACGCAGTATTTT.

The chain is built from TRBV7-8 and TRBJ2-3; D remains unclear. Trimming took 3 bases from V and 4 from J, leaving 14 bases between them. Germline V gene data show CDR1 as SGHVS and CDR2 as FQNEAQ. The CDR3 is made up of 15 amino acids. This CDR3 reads CASSFRAFGSDTQYF. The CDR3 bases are TGTGCCAGCAGCTTCCGGGCCTTTGGATCAGATACGCAGTATTTT.

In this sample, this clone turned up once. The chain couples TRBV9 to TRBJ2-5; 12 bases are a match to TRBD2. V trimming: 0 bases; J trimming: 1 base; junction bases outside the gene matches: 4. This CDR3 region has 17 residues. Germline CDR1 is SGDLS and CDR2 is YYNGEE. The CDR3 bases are TGTGCCAGCAGCGTAGGACTAGCGGGAGTTGGCCAAGAGACCCAGTACTTC. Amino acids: CASSVGLAGVGQETQYF.

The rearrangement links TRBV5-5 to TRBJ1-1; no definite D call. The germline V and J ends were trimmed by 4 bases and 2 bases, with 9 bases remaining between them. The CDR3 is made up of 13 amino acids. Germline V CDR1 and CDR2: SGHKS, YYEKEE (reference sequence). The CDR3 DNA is TGTGCCAGCAGCCGGGAGGATAACACTGAAGCTTTCTTT. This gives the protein CASSREDNTEAFF.

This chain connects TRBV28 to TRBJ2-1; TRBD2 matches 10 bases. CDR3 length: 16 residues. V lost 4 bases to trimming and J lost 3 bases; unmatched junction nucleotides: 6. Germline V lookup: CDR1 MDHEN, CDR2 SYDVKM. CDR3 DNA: TGTGCCAGCAGTTCCGCCGGGACTAGCGTCTACAATGAGCAGTTCTTC. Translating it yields CASSSAGTSVYNEQFF.

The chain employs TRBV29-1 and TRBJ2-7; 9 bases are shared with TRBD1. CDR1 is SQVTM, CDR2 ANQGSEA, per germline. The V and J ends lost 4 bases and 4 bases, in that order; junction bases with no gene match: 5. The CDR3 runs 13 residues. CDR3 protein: CSVVTGGPYEQYF. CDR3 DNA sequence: TGCAGCGTTGTTACAGGGGGCCCGTACGAGCAGTACTTC.

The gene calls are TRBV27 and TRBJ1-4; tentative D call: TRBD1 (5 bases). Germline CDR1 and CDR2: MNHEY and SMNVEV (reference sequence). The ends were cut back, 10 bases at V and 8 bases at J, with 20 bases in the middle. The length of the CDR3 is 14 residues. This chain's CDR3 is CATRPMGGPEKLFF. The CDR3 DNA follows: TGTGCCACCCGCCCCATGGGGGGTCCGGAAAAACTGTTTTTT.

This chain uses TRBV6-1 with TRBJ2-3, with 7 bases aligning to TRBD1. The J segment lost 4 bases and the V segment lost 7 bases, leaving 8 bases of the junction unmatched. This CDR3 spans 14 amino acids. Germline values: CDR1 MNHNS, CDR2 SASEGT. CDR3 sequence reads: CASNLQGGADTQYF. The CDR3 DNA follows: TGTGCCAGCAATTTACAAGGGGGCGCAGATACGCAGTATTTT.

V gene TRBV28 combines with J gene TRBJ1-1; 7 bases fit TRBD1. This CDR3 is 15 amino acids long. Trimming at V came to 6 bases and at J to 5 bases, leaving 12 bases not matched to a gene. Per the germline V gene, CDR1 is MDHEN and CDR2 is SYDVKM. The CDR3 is CASSRPFNRGTEAFF. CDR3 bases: TGTGCCAGCAGCCGGCCTTTTAACAGGGGAACTGAAGCTTTCTTT.

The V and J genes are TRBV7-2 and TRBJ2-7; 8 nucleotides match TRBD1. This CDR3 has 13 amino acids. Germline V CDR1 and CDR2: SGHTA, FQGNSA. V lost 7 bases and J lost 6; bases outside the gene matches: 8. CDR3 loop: CASTTTGAGEQYF. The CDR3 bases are TGTGCCAGCACCACGACAGGGGCTGGCGAGCAGTACTTC.

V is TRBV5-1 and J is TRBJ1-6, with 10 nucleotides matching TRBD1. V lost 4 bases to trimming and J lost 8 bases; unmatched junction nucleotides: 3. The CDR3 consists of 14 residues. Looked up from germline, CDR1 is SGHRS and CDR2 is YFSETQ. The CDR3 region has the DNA TGCGCCAGCAGCAAAGGACAGGGGGATTCACCCCTCCACTTT. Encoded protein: CASSKGQGDSPLHF.

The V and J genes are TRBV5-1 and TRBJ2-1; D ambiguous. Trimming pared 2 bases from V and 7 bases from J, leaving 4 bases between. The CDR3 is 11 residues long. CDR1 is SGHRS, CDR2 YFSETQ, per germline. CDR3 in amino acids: CASSLANEQFF. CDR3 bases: TGCGCCAGCAGCTTAGCAAATGAGCAGTTCTTC.

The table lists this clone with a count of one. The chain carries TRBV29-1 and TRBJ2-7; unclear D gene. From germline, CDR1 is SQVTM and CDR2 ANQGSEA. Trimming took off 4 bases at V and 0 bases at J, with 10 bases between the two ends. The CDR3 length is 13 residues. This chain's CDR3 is CSVAPVSSYEQYF. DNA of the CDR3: TGCAGCGTTGCGCCGGTCAGCTCCTACGAGCAGTACTTC.

The CDR3 DNA follows: TGTGCCAGCAGTTTAGTGGTAGCGGGAGTGCAGTTCTTC. It translates to CASSLVVAGVQFF. V usage is TRBV27 and J usage is TRBJ2-1, with 9 bases lining up with TRBD2. Per germline, CDR1 MNHEY and CDR2 SMNVEV (reference sequence). The CDR3 totals 13 residues. V gave up 2 bases and J gave up 12 bases; unmatched junction bases: 5.

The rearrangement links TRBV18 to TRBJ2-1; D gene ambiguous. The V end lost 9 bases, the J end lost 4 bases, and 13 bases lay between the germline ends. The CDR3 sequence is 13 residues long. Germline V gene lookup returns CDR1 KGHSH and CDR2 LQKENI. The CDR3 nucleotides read TGTGCCAGTTCGGGCAGCAGGTACAATGAGCAGTTCTTC. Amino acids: CASSGSRYNEQFF.

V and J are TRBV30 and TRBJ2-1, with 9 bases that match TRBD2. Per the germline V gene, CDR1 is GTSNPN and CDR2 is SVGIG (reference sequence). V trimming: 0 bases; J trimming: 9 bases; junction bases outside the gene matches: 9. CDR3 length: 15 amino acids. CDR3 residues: CAWSVLASGNGEQFF. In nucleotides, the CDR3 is TGTGCCTGGAGTGTACTCGCTAGCGGGAATGGTGAGCAGTTCTTC. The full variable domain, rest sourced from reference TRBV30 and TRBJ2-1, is SQTIHQWPATLVQPVGSPLSLECTVEGTSNPNLYWYRQAAGRGLQLLFYSVGIGQISSEVPQNLSASRPQDRQFILSSKKLLLSDSGFYLCAWSVLASGNGEQFFGPGTRLTVL.

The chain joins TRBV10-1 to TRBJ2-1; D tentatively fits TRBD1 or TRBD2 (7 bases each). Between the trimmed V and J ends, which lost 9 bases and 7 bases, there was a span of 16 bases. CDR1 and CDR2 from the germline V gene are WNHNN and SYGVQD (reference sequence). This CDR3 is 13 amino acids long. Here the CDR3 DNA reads TGCGCCAGTCGGGCAGGGGGGGGGAATGAGCAGTTCTTC. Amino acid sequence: CASRAGGGNEQFF.

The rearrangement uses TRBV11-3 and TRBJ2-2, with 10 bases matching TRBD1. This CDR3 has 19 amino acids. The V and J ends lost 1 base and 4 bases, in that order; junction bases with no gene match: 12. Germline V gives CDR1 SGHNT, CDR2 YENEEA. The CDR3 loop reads CASSLGVAPRTGGTGELFF. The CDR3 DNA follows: TGTGCCAGCAGCTTAGGGGTTGCCCCAAGGACAGGGGGCACCGGGGAGCTGTTTTTT.

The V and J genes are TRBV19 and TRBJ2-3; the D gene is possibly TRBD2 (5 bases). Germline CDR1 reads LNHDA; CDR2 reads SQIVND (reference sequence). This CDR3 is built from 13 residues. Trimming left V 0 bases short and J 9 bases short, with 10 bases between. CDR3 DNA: TGTGCCAGTAGTATAGACCCATCGGGAACGCAGTATTTT. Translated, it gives CASSIDPSGTQYF.

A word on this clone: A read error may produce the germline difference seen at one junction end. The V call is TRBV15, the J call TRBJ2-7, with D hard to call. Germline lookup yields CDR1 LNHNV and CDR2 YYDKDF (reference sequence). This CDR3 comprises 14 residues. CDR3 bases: TGTGCCACCAGCAGAGTTTCGGGCTCCGACGAGCAGTACTTC. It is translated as CATSRVSGSDEQYF. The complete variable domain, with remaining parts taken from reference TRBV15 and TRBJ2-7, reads DAMVIQNPRYQVTQFGKPVTLSCSQTLNHNVMYWYQQKSSQAPKLLFHYYDKDFNNEADTPDNFQSRRPNTSFCFLDIRSPGLGDTAMYLCATSRVSGSDEQYFGPGTRLTVT.

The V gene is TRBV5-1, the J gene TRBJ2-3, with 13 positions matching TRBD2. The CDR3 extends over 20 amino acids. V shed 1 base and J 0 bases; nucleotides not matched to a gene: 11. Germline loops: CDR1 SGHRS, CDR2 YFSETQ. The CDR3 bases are TGCGCCAGCAGCTTGCGCCGCGGGACTAGCGGGGACGCTAGCACAGATACGCAGTATTTT. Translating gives CASSLRRGTSGDASTDTQYF.

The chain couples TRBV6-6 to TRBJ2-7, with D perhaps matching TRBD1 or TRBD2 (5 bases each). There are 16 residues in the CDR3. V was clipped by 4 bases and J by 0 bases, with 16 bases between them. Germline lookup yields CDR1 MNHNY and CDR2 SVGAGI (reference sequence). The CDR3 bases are TGTGCCAGCAGTTGGGGGACCGGGACGCACTCCTACGAGCAGTACTTC. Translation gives CASSWGTGTHSYEQYF.

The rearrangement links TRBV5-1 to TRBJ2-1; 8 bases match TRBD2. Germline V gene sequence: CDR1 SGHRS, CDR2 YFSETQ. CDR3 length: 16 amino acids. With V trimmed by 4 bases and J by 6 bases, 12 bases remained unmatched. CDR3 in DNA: TGCGCCAGCAGCGACCTTAGAGCGGGAGCCCCCAATGAGCAGTTCTTC. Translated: CASSDLRAGAPNEQFF.

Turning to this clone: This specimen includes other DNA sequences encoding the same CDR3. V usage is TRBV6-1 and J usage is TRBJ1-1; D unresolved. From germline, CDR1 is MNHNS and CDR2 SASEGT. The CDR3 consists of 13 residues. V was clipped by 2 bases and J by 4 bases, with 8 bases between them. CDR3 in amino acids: CASSEIRGTEAFF. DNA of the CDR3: TGTGCCAGCAGTGAAATCCGGGGCACTGAAGCTTTCTTT.

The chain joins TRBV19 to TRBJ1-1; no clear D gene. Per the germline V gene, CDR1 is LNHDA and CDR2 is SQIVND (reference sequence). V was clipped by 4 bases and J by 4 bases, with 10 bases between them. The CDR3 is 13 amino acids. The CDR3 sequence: CASSRKGPTEAFF. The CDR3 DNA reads TGTGCCAGTAGTAGGAAGGGTCCCACTGAAGCTTTCTTT.